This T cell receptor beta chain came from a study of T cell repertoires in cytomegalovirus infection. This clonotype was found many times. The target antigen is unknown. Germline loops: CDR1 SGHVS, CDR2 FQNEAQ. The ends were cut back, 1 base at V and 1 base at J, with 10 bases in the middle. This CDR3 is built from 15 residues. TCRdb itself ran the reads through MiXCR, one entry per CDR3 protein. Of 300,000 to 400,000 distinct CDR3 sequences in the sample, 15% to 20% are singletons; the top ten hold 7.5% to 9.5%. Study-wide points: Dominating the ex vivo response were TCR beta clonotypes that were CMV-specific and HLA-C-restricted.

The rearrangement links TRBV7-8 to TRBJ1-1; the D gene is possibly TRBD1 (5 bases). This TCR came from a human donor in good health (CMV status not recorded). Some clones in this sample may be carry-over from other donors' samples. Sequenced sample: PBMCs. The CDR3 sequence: CASSLEQGWNTEAFF. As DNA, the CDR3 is TGTGCCAGCAGCTTAGAGCAGGGATGGAACACTGAAGCTTTCTTT. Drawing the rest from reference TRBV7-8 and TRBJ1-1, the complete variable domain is GAGVSQSPRYKVAKRGQDVALRCDPISGHVSLFWYQQALGQGPEFLTYFQNEAQLDKSGLPSDRFFAERPEGSVSTLKIQRTQQEDSAVYLCASSLEQGWNTEAFFGQGTRLTVV.